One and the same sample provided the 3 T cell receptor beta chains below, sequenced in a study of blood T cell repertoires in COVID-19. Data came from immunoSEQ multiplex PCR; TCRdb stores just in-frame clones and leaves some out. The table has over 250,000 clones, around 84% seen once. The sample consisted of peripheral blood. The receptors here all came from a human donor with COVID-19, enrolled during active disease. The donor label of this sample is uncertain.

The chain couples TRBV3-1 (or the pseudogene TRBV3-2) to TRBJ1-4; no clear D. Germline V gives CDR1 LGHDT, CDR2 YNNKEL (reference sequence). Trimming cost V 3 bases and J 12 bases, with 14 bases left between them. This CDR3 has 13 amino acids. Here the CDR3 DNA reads TGTGCCAGCAGCCACGGTTCGGCGGTGGAACTGTTTTTT. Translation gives CASSHGSAVELFF.

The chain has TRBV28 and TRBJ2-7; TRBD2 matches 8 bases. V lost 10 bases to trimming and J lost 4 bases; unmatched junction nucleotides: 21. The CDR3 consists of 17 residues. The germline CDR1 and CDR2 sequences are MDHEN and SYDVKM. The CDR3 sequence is CATSLGGSGNLRYEQYF. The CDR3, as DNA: TGTGCCACCTCCCTCGGCGGTAGCGGGAACCTCCGGTACGAGCAGTACTTC.

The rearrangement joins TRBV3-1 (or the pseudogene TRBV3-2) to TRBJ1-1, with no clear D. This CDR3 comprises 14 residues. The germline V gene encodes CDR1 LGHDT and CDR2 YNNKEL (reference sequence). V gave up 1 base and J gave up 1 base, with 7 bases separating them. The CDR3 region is CASSQGQSNTEAFF. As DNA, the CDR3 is TGTGCCAGCAGCCAAGGGCAGTCGAACACTGAAGCTTTCTTT.